This T cell receptor beta chain was sequenced during a study of OX40 agonist ivuxolimab in advanced cancers. Study context: Patients with hepatocellular carcinoma, melanoma, renal cell or head and neck cancer made up the dose-escalation patients. General study findings and limits: Expanded peripheral T cell antigen specificity was not determined.

The germline V gene has CDR1 SGHTS and CDR2 YDEGEE. Trimming shortened V by 2 bases and J by 2 bases, and 8 bases separated the two germline ends. This CDR3 comprises 13 residues. This clone appeared a single time. What it binds is unknown. Exclusion applied to patients with autoimmune disease history or systemic immunosuppression. Sequencing used immunoSEQ multiplex PCR; TCRdb keeps in-frame clones, though not all of them. The sample holds approximately 42,000 clones; roughly 90% are singletons and the top ten take less than 20%. Sequencing used CD4+ or CD8+ T cells sorted from blood, obtained in a trial of the OX40 agonist ivuxolimab. This sequence was found in an adult with an advanced solid tumor such as melanoma, head and neck, liver or kidney cancer. V and J are TRBV5-8 and TRBJ2-7; D not certain. Written as DNA, the CDR3 is TGTGCCAGCAGCTTAGGGCTAACCTACGAGCAGTACTTC. Translating it yields CASSLGLTYEQYF. Full variable domain (rest looked up from reference TRBV5-8 and TRBJ2-7): EAGVTQSPTHLIKTRGQQATLRCSPISGHTSVYWYQQALGLGLQFLLWYDEGEERNRGNFPPRFSGRQFPNYSSELNVNALELEDSALYLCASSLGLTYEQYFGPGTRLTVT.